The entry that follows covers one T cell receptor (beta chain) sequence. This specimen belongs to a study of T cell changes during pregnancy in multiple sclerosis. This table comes from immunoSEQ multiplex PCR, and its TCRdb copy is limited to in-frame clones, with some not included. The sample records approximately 63,000 clones, about nine tenths being singletons. With V trimmed by 2 bases and J by 9 bases, 4 bases remained unmatched. This CDR3 spans 14 amino acids. CDR1 KGHSH and CDR2 LQKENI come from the germline V gene. This chain joins TRBV18 and TRBJ1-6, with 7 bases identical to TRBD1. This TCR came from a female donor in good health, enrolled as a control in a pregnancy study. This specimen was peripheral blood, taken after pregnancy. CDR3 in amino acids: CASSPGTAGSPLHF. The DNA of the CDR3 is TGTGCCAGCTCACCAGGGACAGCAGGTTCACCCCTCCACTTT.